The 32 T cell receptor beta chains given below trace back to one sample, sequenced in a study of blood T cells in healthy people across ages. With a J-beta primer mix and a sample-barcoded 5' primer, a second PCR ran about 7 to 11 cycles. TCRdb re-called the 5' RACE reads through MiXCR, storing one row per CDR3 protein. The sample lists fewer than 600,000 distinct CDR3 sequences, about 26% seen once, with under 4.5% in the top ten. These data are also associated with another study on T cells of mothers and their children.

The sample was blood. These receptors came from a boy younger than 10 in good health.

This clonotype has just a few counts. This chain's CDR3 is CASSEPHRDEQFF. The CDR3 bases are TGTGCCAGCAGTGAACCCCACCGGGATGAGCAGTTCTTC. The J gene is TRBJ2-1, the V gene TRBV25-1; no reliable D call. In germline, CDR1 is MGHDK, CDR2 SYGVNS. The CDR3 covers 13 residues. Trimming took off 2 bases at V and 8 bases at J, with 10 bases between the two ends. The full variable domain, rest sourced from reference TRBV25-1 and TRBJ2-1, is EADIYQTPRYLVIGTGKKITLECSQTMGHDKMYWYQQDPGMELHLIHYSYGVNSTEKGDLSSESTVSRIRTEHFPLTLESARPSHTSQYLCASSEPHRDEQFFGPGTRLTVL.

This clonotype was found a few times. Germline and junction disagree at one end, which may indicate a read error. V gene TRBV29-1 combines with J gene TRBJ2-5, with TRBD1 matching 9 bases. The CDR3 consists of 14 residues. Germline V CDR1 and CDR2: SQVTM, ANQGSEA. CDR3 sequence reads: CSIEDRDRAETQYF. The DNA for the CDR3 is TGCAGCATTGAAGATCGGGACAGGGCGGAGACCCAGTACTTC.

The chain has TRBV29-1 and TRBJ1-3; D may be TRBD1 (6 bases). CDR1 and CDR2 from the germline V gene are SQVTM and ANQGSEA. The CDR3 spans 13 residues. V was cut by 5 bases and J by 3 bases, with 11 bases left in between. CDR3 sequence (DNA): TGCAGCGTTACAGGGACGGATGGAAACACCATATATTTT. The encoded protein is CSVTGTDGNTIYF.

The chain recombines TRBV20-1 with TRBJ1-1, with D perhaps TRBD1 (6 bases). There are 14 residues in the CDR3. Germline V lookup: CDR1 DFQATT, CDR2 SNEGSKA (reference sequence). Trimming removed 0 bases from V and 6 bases from J, with 14 bases in between. CDR3 sequence: CSARDRGTWPEAFF. The CDR3 coding sequence is TGCAGTGCTAGAGATAGGGGGACTTGGCCTGAAGCTTTCTTT.

The sample holds a few counts of this clonotype. The J gene is TRBJ1-5, the V gene TRBV20-1; TRBD1 might be the D (5 bases). The V end lost 3 bases, the J end lost 6 bases, and 18 bases lay between the germline ends. The CDR3 totals 15 residues. Germline values: CDR1 DFQATT, CDR2 SNEGSKA (reference sequence). CDR3 sequence: CSASPTGRGRQPQHF. The DNA for the CDR3 is TGCAGTGCTAGCCCTACCGGAAGGGGACGTCAGCCCCAGCATTTT.

The DNA for the CDR3 is TGCAGTGCAGGTGACTCCCTGAACACTGAAGCTTTCTTT. Amino acids: CSAGDSLNTEAFF. The chain combines TRBV20-1 with TRBJ1-1, with D unresolved. The CDR3 spans 13 residues. The germline V and J ends were trimmed by 6 bases and 0 bases, with 11 bases remaining between them. Germline assignment: CDR1 DFQATT and CDR2 SNEGSKA (reference sequence).

This clonotype turned up a few times. The chain has TRBV29-1 and TRBJ1-1; D is unclear. Trimming took off 3 bases at V and 3 bases at J, with 17 bases between the two ends. Germline V gene sequence: CDR1 SQVTM, CDR2 ANQGSEA. This CDR3 spans 15 amino acids. CDR3 sequence (DNA): TGCAGCGTTGAGCTTCACGGGCGGCGGGACACTGAAGCTTTCTTT. It is translated as CSVELHGRRDTEAFF.

To note about this clonotype: The junction does not match germline at one end; this may be a read error. The chain links TRBV7-9 to TRBJ2-1; D is possibly TRBD1 (6 bases). Germline loops: CDR1 SEHNR, CDR2 FQNEAQ (reference sequence). This CDR3 contains 15 residues. The CDR3 sequence is CASSLVGRGINEQFF. Written as DNA, the CDR3 is TGCGCCAGCAGCTTAGTGGGCAGGGGTATTAATGAGCAGTTCTTC.

This clonotype has ten or more counts. V usage is TRBV7-2 and J usage is TRBJ2-7; either TRBD1 or TRBD2 may fit D (5 bases each). V gave up 5 bases and J gave up 3 bases, with 17 bases separating them. The CDR3 covers 15 residues. Germline V lookup: CDR1 SGHTA, CDR2 FQGNSA. The DNA of the CDR3 is TGTGCCAGCAGCCGTTCCCGGGACGCCCTCTACGAGCAGTACTTC. This encodes CASSRSRDALYEQYF.

The CDR3 region has the DNA TGCAGTGCTCGACTACCTACTAGCACAGATACGCAGTATTTT. Its translation is CSARLPTSTDTQYF. The chain recombines TRBV20-1 with TRBJ2-3; weak D call: TRBD2 (5 bases). Germline assignment: CDR1 DFQATT and CDR2 SNEGSKA (reference sequence). Trimming stripped 5 bases from V and 0 bases from J, with 12 bases between. The CDR3 covers 14 residues.

This clonotype was seen repeatedly, ten times or more. The genes are TRBV27 and TRBJ2-7; the D is unclear. This CDR3 region has 10 residues. V was trimmed by 2 bases and J by 6 bases, leaving 2 bases between them. The V gene's germline CDR1 is MNHEY and CDR2 SMNVEV (reference sequence). Here the CDR3 reads CASSLLEQYF. The CDR3, as DNA: TGTGCCAGCAGTTTACTCGAGCAGTACTTC.

J is TRBJ2-3 and V is TRBV7-2; D unresolved. V was pared by 5 bases and J by 4 bases, with 19 bases between. The CDR3 covers 16 residues. Germline values: CDR1 SGHTA, CDR2 FQGNSA. The CDR3 sequence is CASSPWWTSWADTQYF. CDR3 bases: TGTGCCAGCAGCCCCTGGTGGACGAGCTGGGCAGATACGCAGTATTTT.

The gene calls are TRBV11-1 and TRBJ2-5; 9 bases are a match to TRBD2. Germline loops: CDR1 SGHAT, CDR2 FQDESV (reference sequence). The CDR3 sequence is 23 residues long. V gave up 5 bases and J gave up 0 bases; unmatched junction bases: 28. CDR3: CASSGDVQTSGPAIHNDQETQYF. CDR3 nucleotide sequence: TGTGCCAGCAGCGGCGACGTGCAGACTAGCGGCCCCGCAATTCATAATGACCAAGAGACCCAGTACTTC.

The V gene is TRBV29-1, the J gene TRBJ2-2, with no clear D. The V and J ends lost 4 bases and 1 base respectively, with 7 bases between them. Germline V CDR1 and CDR2: SQVTM, ANQGSEA. CDR3 length equals 13 residues. In DNA form, the CDR3 reads TGCAGCGTTGTGAAGGGGAACACCGGGGAGCTGTTTTTT. Translated, it gives CSVVKGNTGELFF.

The chain couples TRBV9 to TRBJ2-5, with a tentative D call TRBD2 (6 bases). The V and J ends lost 0 bases and 0 bases respectively, with 9 bases between them. The germline gives CDR1 SGDLS, CDR2 YYNGEE. CDR3 length equals 15 residues. CDR3 coding DNA: TGTGCCAGCAGCGTAGCTGCGGGGAACCAAGAGACCCAGTACTTC. This translates into CASSVAAGNQETQYF.

A few counts support this clonotype. This chain joins TRBV11-1 and TRBJ1-5; 7 positions agree with TRBD1. J lost 2 bases, V lost 1 base, and 2 bases had no gene match. Germline CDR1 is SGHAT and CDR2 is FQDESV (reference sequence). CDR3 length equals 15 residues. The CDR3 is CASSLDGQGNQPQHF. The CDR3 nucleotides read TGTGCCAGCAGCTTAGATGGACAGGGCAATCAGCCCCAGCATTTT.

This clonotype was detected only once. The chain employs TRBV6-5 and TRBJ1-2, with 8 bases that match TRBD1. The CDR3 contains 14 residues. The V gene's germline CDR1 is MNHEY and CDR2 SVGAGI. The J segment lost 8 bases and the V segment lost 6 bases, leaving 11 bases of the junction unmatched. CDR3 in amino acids: CASSSGQGVMGYTF. In DNA, the CDR3 is TGTGCCAGCAGCAGCGGACAGGGTGTAATGGGCTACACCTTC.

This clonotype turned up a few times. The gene calls are TRBV7-9 and TRBJ2-1; D not resolved. The CDR3 has 12 residues. V lost 7 bases, J lost 8 bases, and 12 bases lay in between. Looked up from germline, CDR1 is SEHNR and CDR2 is FQNEAQ (reference sequence). CDR3 coding DNA: TGTGCCAGCAACGAGCTTCCTGATGAGCAGTTCTTC. It codes for CASNELPDEQFF. Looking up the rest from reference TRBV7-9 and TRBJ2-1 gives the full variable domain: DTGVSQNPRHKITKRGQNVTFRCDPISEHNRLYWYRQTLGQGPEFLTYFQNEAQLEKSRLLSDRFSAERPKGSFSTLEIQRTEQGDSAMYLCASNELPDEQFFGPGTRLTVL.

The CDR3 region is CASSRDRGYGEQYF. CDR3 coding DNA: TGTGCCAGCAGCCGGGACAGGGGGTATGGGGAGCAGTACTTC. The gene calls are TRBV12-3 or TRBV12-4 and TRBJ2-7, with TRBD1 identical over 11 bases. After removal of 6 bases from V and 7 bases from J, the junction contained 8 bases not matched to a gene. This CDR3 is built from 14 residues.

The DNA for the CDR3 is TGCAGTGCTAGAGTCGTTAGCGGGAGGGCCTACGAGCAGTACTTC. This translates into CSARVVSGRAYEQYF. This chain links TRBV20-1 with TRBJ2-5; TRBD2 matches 11 bases. The end of the DNA aligns better with TRBJ2-7, so the J call may be wrong. The CDR3 is made up of 15 amino acids. The V gene's germline CDR1 is DFQATT and CDR2 SNEGSKA (reference sequence).

The chain couples TRBV6-1 to TRBJ2-3; TRBD2 might be the D (5 bases). Trimming cost V 4 bases and J 2 bases, with 13 bases left between them. The CDR3 loop spans 15 amino acids. Germline V lookup: CDR1 MNHNS, CDR2 SASEGT. The CDR3 region has the DNA TGTGCCAGCAGTGGAGGCCCGCGGGTCACAGATACGCAGTATTTT. Its translation: CASSGGPRVTDTQYF.

The chain combines TRBV25-1 with TRBJ2-2; 8 bases match TRBD1. The CDR3 has 13 amino acids. Germline CDR1 MGHDK, CDR2 SYGVNS. With 5 bases clipped from V and 6 bases from J, the junction kept 2 bases outside the gene matches. CDR3 sequence: CASSWTGPGELFF. Here the CDR3 DNA reads TGTGCCAGCAGTTGGACAGGGCCCGGGGAGCTGTTTTTT.

This clonotype was seen repeatedly, ten times or more. The V gene is TRBV5-1, the J gene TRBJ2-2; the D is unclear. In germline, CDR1 is SGHRS, CDR2 YFSETQ. This CDR3 comprises 13 residues. The V gene lost 0 bases and the J gene lost 4 bases, with 4 bases spanning the gap. As DNA, the CDR3 is TGCGCCAGCAGCTTGGAGGGCACCGGGGAGCTGTTTTTT. This gives the protein CASSLEGTGELFF.

The rearrangement links TRBV5-1 to TRBJ2-5; D not certain. The CDR3 runs to 15 residues. The V end was cut by 4 bases, the J end by 0 bases, with 13 bases between. CDR1 SGHRS and CDR2 YFSETQ come from the germline V gene. CDR3 sequence: CASSPYAAYQETQYF. DNA of the CDR3: TGCGCCAGCAGCCCCTACGCAGCCTACCAAGAGACCCAGTACTTC.

The V call is TRBV12-3 or TRBV12-4, the J call TRBJ1-5; D remains unclear. Trimming pared 6 bases from V and 1 base from J, leaving 7 bases between. CDR3 length equals 13 residues. The CDR3 sequence is CASRQESNQPQHF. In DNA, the CDR3 is TGTGCCAGCAGGCAGGAGAGCAATCAGCCCCAGCATTTT.

This sequence joins TRBV5-1 and TRBJ1-1; possible D gene TRBD1, 5 bases. Trimming shortened V by 0 bases and J by 4 bases, and 10 bases separated the two germline ends. The CDR3 is made up of 14 amino acids. From germline, CDR1 is SGHRS and CDR2 YFSETQ. The CDR3 bases are TGCGCCAGCAGCTTGGAGGGGATAGGCACTGAAGCTTTCTTT. Encoded protein: CASSLEGIGTEAFF.

This clonotype was seen more than once but under ten times. The CDR3 coding sequence is TGTGCCAGCAGTTACCCGAGACTAGCGGGTACGGGGAGCTACAATGAGCAGTTCTTC. It translates to CASSYPRLAGTGSYNEQFF. This chain connects TRBV6-2 or TRBV6-3 to TRBJ2-1; 10 bases line up with TRBD2. With 2 bases clipped from V and 3 bases from J, the junction kept 13 bases outside the gene matches. The CDR3 length is 19 residues. CDR1 MNHEY and CDR2 SVGEGT come from the germline V gene.

This clonotype has a handful of counts. This chain joins TRBV6-2 or TRBV6-3 and TRBJ2-2, with D unclear. CDR1 and CDR2 from the germline V gene are MNHEY and SVGEGT. Between the trimmed V and J ends, which lost 4 bases and 6 bases, there was a span of 9 bases. The CDR3 extends over 13 amino acids. CDR3 amino acids: CASSSGVAGELFF. The CDR3 DNA reads TGTGCCAGCAGTTCAGGTGTCGCCGGGGAGCTGTTTTTT.

J is TRBJ2-5 and V is TRBV10-3; 12 bases agree with TRBD1. V dropped 2 bases and J dropped 11; count of bases not matched to a gene: 12. The CDR3 loop spans 16 amino acids. Germline CDR1 ENHRY, CDR2 SYGVKD. The CDR3 protein is CAISEPVGQGAKEQYF. The CDR3 DNA reads as TGTGCCATCAGTGAGCCGGTGGGACAGGGGGCGAAGGAGCAGTACTTC.

This clonotype was counted a few times. The chain carries TRBV6-1 and TRBJ2-3; the D gene could be TRBD1 or TRBD2 (6 bases each). Trimming left V 7 bases short and J 2 bases short, with 13 bases between. Germline-derived CDR1 and CDR2 are MNHNS and SASEGT. CDR3 length: 14 amino acids. CDR3 nucleotide sequence: TGTGCCAGCAAAGAAGGGGGGACCACAGATACGCAGTATTTT. It is translated as CASKEGGTTDTQYF.

The chain is built from TRBV7-8 and TRBJ1-1; D is unresolved. Trimming removed 1 base at V and 1 base at J, with 10 bases between. This CDR3 is built from 15 residues. CDR1 SGHVS and CDR2 FQNEAQ come from the germline V gene. CDR3 region: CASSLVWRANTEAFF. CDR3 bases: TGTGCCAGCAGCTTAGTATGGAGGGCGAACACTGAAGCTTTCTTT.

V gene TRBV13 combines with J gene TRBJ2-1, with 13 bases matching TRBD2. J lost 5 bases, V lost 4 bases, and 14 bases had no gene match. Germline CDR1 is PRHDT and CDR2 is FYEKMQ (reference sequence). The CDR3 runs to 19 residues. This chain's CDR3 is CASSSRTSGRITEDNEQFF. CDR3 coding DNA: TGTGCCAGCAGCTCCCGGACTAGCGGGAGAATCACGGAGGACAATGAGCAGTTCTTC.